The rows below give T cell receptor beta chains drawn from one sample of a study of cytomegalovirus exposure and HLA in healthy donors. Assay: immunoSEQ multiplex PCR; the TCRdb copy retains only in-frame clones and omits some. Of about 230,000 clones listed, around nine tenths are singletons. Sequenced input: PBMCs. The origin of the receptors is a woman aged 18-35 years in good health and CMV-seronegative. Each CDR3 is given with its conserved first and last residue. The order of the fields is CDR3 DNA, CDR3 protein, D gene, J gene, clone size, V gene. The D gene is left open where the match is weak. Clone size appears in some rows only: once, few, many, or a class for an expanded clone.

CDR3nt: TGTGCCAGCAGCGTTGACGAGGGCGGCTACACCTTC
CDR3aa: CASSVDEGGYTF
d_gene: -
j_gene: TRBJ1-2
abundance: -
v_gene: TRBV7-2

CDR3nt: TGTGCCAGCAGCTTAGGGACAGGGGACTATGGCTACACCTTC
CDR3aa: CASSLGTGDYGYTF
d_gene: TRBD1
j_gene: TRBJ1-2
abundance: few
v_gene: TRBV13

CDR3nt: TGTGCCAGCGGGACAGCGCGCTCCTACGAGCAGTACTTC
CDR3aa: CASGTARSYEQYF
d_gene: TRBD1
j_gene: TRBJ2-7
abundance: -
v_gene: TRBV6-1

CDR3nt: TGTGCCAGCAGTTTATTTGGGGGGTTGGTAAATGAGCAGTTCTTC
CDR3aa: CASSLFGGLVNEQFF
d_gene: -
j_gene: TRBJ2-1
abundance: -
v_gene: TRBV27

CDR3nt: TGTGCCAGCAGTGATGCGCAGGGGAGGGAAGCCAATCAGCCCCAGCATTTT
CDR3aa: CASSDAQGREANQPQHF
d_gene: -
j_gene: TRBJ1-5
abundance: -
v_gene: TRBV2

CDR3nt: TGCGCCAGCAGCCAGAGGCTCCTCCAAAGGATTTTCAATGAGCAGTTCTTC
CDR3aa: CASSQRLLQRIFNEQFF
d_gene: -
j_gene: TRBJ2-1
abundance: -
v_gene: TRBV4-1

CDR3nt: TGTGCCAGCAGCCTAGAGCAGCTGAACACTGAAGCTTTCTTT
CDR3aa: CASSLEQLNTEAFF
d_gene: -
j_gene: TRBJ1-1
abundance: -
v_gene: TRBV5-6

CDR3nt: TGTGCCAGCTCACCAGGACAGGGCGGTTCACCCCTCCACTTT
CDR3aa: CASSPGQGGSPLHF
d_gene: TRBD1
j_gene: TRBJ1-6
abundance: -
v_gene: TRBV18

CDR3nt: TGTGCCAGCAGCTTAGATGCAACAGGGAAAGACGAGCAGTACTTC
CDR3aa: CASSLDATGKDEQYF
d_gene: -
j_gene: TRBJ2-7
abundance: -
v_gene: TRBV7-8

CDR3nt: TGTGCCAGCAGCTTCTTACAGTTTAATGAAAAACTGTTTTTT
CDR3aa: CASSFLQFNEKLFF
d_gene: -
j_gene: TRBJ1-4
abundance: -
v_gene: TRBV5-6

CDR3nt: TGTGCCAGCAGTCCTAGCGGGTTTGGCAAGAACACTGAAGCTTTCTTT
CDR3aa: CASSPSGFGKNTEAFF
d_gene: -
j_gene: TRBJ1-1
abundance: -
v_gene: TRBV13

CDR3nt: TGTGCCAGTAGTTCACTAGCGGGAGTGTCGAGGGAGCAGTACTTC
CDR3aa: CASSSLAGVSREQYF
d_gene: TRBD2
j_gene: TRBJ2-7
abundance: -
v_gene: TRBV19

CDR3nt: TGTGCCAGCTCCCGCGGGACAGGCCCGAACAATGAGCAGTTCTTC
CDR3aa: CASSRGTGPNNEQFF
d_gene: TRBD1
j_gene: TRBJ2-1
abundance: -
v_gene: TRBV19

CDR3nt: TGTGCCAGCAGTGTTCGTCAGGGGCCCACTGAAGCTTTCTTT
CDR3aa: CASSVRQGPTEAFF
d_gene: -
j_gene: TRBJ1-1
abundance: -
v_gene: TRBV2

CDR3nt: TGTGCCAGCAGAACGAGGGACAGGGTCCACGAGCAGTACTTC
CDR3aa: CASRTRDRVHEQYF
d_gene: TRBD1
j_gene: TRBJ2-7
abundance: -
v_gene: TRBV6-5

CDR3nt: TGTGCCAGCAGTTGGGACAGAGATAATGAAAAACTGTTTTTT
CDR3aa: CASSWDRDNEKLFF
d_gene: TRBD1
j_gene: TRBJ1-4
abundance: -
v_gene: TRBV6-4

CDR3nt: TGTGCCAGCAGCCTGGACGGGGAAATTCCTGAAGCTTTCTTT
CDR3aa: CASSLDGEIPEAFF
d_gene: -
j_gene: TRBJ1-1
abundance: -
v_gene: TRBV5-4

CDR3nt: TGTGCCAGTAGTATAACAAGTGGCTCTGGAAACACCATATATTTT
CDR3aa: CASSITSGSGNTIYF
d_gene: -
j_gene: TRBJ1-3
abundance: -
v_gene: TRBV19

CDR3nt: TGCGCCAGCAGGATGGACAGGGATTGGGCCTATGGCTACACCTTC
CDR3aa: CASRMDRDWAYGYTF
d_gene: TRBD1
j_gene: TRBJ1-2
abundance: -
v_gene: TRBV5-1

CDR3nt: TGTGCCAGCAGCGTAGGTGGGGGGGCAAGGAATGAGCAGTTCTTC
CDR3aa: CASSVGGGARNEQFF
d_gene: -
j_gene: TRBJ2-1
abundance: -
v_gene: TRBV9

CDR3nt: TGTGCCAGCAGCTTAGAGAGGAATCAGCCCCAGCATTTT
CDR3aa: CASSLERNQPQHF
d_gene: -
j_gene: TRBJ1-5
abundance: -
v_gene: TRBV7-2

CDR3nt: TGTGCCAGCAGCTTGTTTCTTAGGGTAGGGCTAGCAGGAGGCGATGAGCAGTTCTTC
CDR3aa: CASSLFLRVGLAGGDEQFF
d_gene: -
j_gene: TRBJ2-1
abundance: -
v_gene: TRBV5-6

CDR3nt: TGTGCCAGCAGCTTGGCGGGGACAGGGGCGAATTCACCCCTCCACTTT
CDR3aa: CASSLAGTGANSPLHF
d_gene: TRBD1
j_gene: TRBJ1-6
abundance: -
v_gene: TRBV5-5

CDR3nt: TGTGCCAGCAGTTACCAGGGGAACAATGAGCAGTTCTTC
CDR3aa: CASSYQGNNEQFF
d_gene: -
j_gene: TRBJ2-1
abundance: -
v_gene: TRBV6-5

CDR3nt: TGTGCCAGCAGCCAGGATGTATTTGGGTCAAAGATGAGAGAAGCTTTCTTT
CDR3aa: CASSQDVFGSKMREAFF
d_gene: -
j_gene: TRBJ1-1
abundance: -
v_gene: TRBV7-8

CDR3nt: TGTGCCAGCAGCCAAGATTTGAGCGGGAGCTGGACCGGGGAGCTGTTTTTT
CDR3aa: CASSQDLSGSWTGELFF
d_gene: TRBD2
j_gene: TRBJ2-2
abundance: -
v_gene: TRBV4-2

CDR3nt: TGTGCCAGTAGAGCGGGACAAGCTGATGGCTACACCTTC
CDR3aa: CASRAGQADGYTF
d_gene: -
j_gene: TRBJ1-2
abundance: -
v_gene: TRBV19

CDR3nt: TGTGCCAGCTCACCACTCAGGGGCACCAGAAAGTCCGGACAATCCACAGATACGCAGTATTTT
CDR3aa: CASSPLRGTRKSGQSTDTQYF
d_gene: -
j_gene: TRBJ2-3
abundance: -
v_gene: TRBV18

CDR3nt: TGTGCCACCAGCGTAAGACTAGCGGGAGTGGGCGAGCAGTACTTC
CDR3aa: CATSVRLAGVGEQYF
d_gene: TRBD2
j_gene: TRBJ2-7
abundance: -
v_gene: TRBV15

CDR3nt: TGTGCCAGCAGTCGATTGGCACCCTCTGGGGCCAACGTCCTGACTTTC
CDR3aa: CASSRLAPSGANVLTF
d_gene: -
j_gene: TRBJ2-6
abundance: -
v_gene: TRBV27

CDR3nt: TGTGCCAGTAGGCGGCAGGGCCCAGATACGCAGTATTTT
CDR3aa: CASRRQGPDTQYF
d_gene: -
j_gene: TRBJ2-3
abundance: few
v_gene: TRBV19

CDR3nt: TGTGCAAGTCGCTTAGCCGGGACTCGTACCTACGAGCAGTACTTC
CDR3aa: CASRLAGTRTYEQYF
d_gene: -
j_gene: TRBJ2-7
abundance: -
v_gene: TRBV12-2

CDR3nt: TGCGCCACCGGATCGGGGTGGGATGCCCAGTACTTC
CDR3aa: CATGSGWDAQYF
d_gene: -
j_gene: TRBJ2-5
abundance: -
v_gene: TRBV10-2

CDR3nt: TGTGCCTGGTCGACAGGGCGCTCTGGAAACACCATATATTTT
CDR3aa: CAWSTGRSGNTIYF
d_gene: TRBD1
j_gene: TRBJ1-3
abundance: -
v_gene: TRBV30

CDR3nt: TGTGCCAGTAGGTGGCAGGGGAATGAAAAACTGTTTTTT
CDR3aa: CASRWQGNEKLFF
d_gene: -
j_gene: TRBJ1-4
abundance: -
v_gene: TRBV19

CDR3nt: TGCGCCAGCAGTCAAGGCCCGACAGGGGACACTGAAGCTTTCTTT
CDR3aa: CASSQGPTGDTEAFF
d_gene: TRBD1
j_gene: TRBJ1-1
abundance: -
v_gene: TRBV4-3

CDR3nt: TGCGCCAGCAGCCAGCCTAAGTCCGAGCAGTACTTC
CDR3aa: CASSQPKSEQYF
d_gene: -
j_gene: TRBJ2-7
abundance: -
v_gene: TRBV4-1

CDR3nt: TGTGCCAGTAGTATTTTGGCAAGCTCTGGAAACACCATATATTTT
CDR3aa: CASSILASSGNTIYF
d_gene: -
j_gene: TRBJ1-3
abundance: -
v_gene: TRBV19

CDR3nt: TGTGCCAGTAGTATAGATCCAGGAGGGAAGCAGTACTTC
CDR3aa: CASSIDPGGKQYF
d_gene: -
j_gene: TRBJ2-7
abundance: few
v_gene: TRBV19

CDR3nt: TGTGCCAGCAGCTCCTTGACCGGGACAGGGGCGAAAGAGACCCAGTACTTC
CDR3aa: CASSSLTGTGAKETQYF
d_gene: TRBD1
j_gene: TRBJ2-5
abundance: -
v_gene: TRBV11-2

CDR3nt: TGTGCCAGCAGCTTAGCGCCCCAGGACGAGCAGTACTTC
CDR3aa: CASSLAPQDEQYF
d_gene: -
j_gene: TRBJ2-7
abundance: -
v_gene: TRBV7-2

CDR3nt: TGTGCCAGCAGTGACCGCGGCAATGAGCAGTTCTTC
CDR3aa: CASSDRGNEQFF
d_gene: -
j_gene: TRBJ2-1
abundance: -
v_gene: TRBV27

CDR3nt: TGCAGCGCCACACAGCAGGTGATGAACACTGAAGCTTTCTTT
CDR3aa: CSATQQVMNTEAFF
d_gene: -
j_gene: TRBJ1-1
abundance: -
v_gene: TRBV29-1

CDR3nt: TGTGCCAGCAGCGTAGCCCCAGGGAAGGACCAGCCCCAGCATTTT
CDR3aa: CASSVAPGKDQPQHF
d_gene: -
j_gene: TRBJ1-5
abundance: -
v_gene: TRBV9

CDR3nt: TGTGCCAGCAGCTTAACGGGAGTTGAGCAGTTCTTC
CDR3aa: CASSLTGVEQFF
d_gene: -
j_gene: TRBJ2-1
abundance: few
v_gene: TRBV7-3

CDR3nt: TGTGCCAGCTGGACAGGGGATTTCAATCAGCCCCAGCATTTT
CDR3aa: CASWTGDFNQPQHF
d_gene: TRBD1
j_gene: TRBJ1-5
abundance: -
v_gene: TRBV19

CDR3nt: TGCAGCGTTTCAAGACAGGGGAACGGAAAACTGTTTTTT
CDR3aa: CSVSRQGNGKLFF
d_gene: TRBD1
j_gene: TRBJ1-4
abundance: -
v_gene: TRBV29-1

CDR3nt: TGTGCCAGCAGCCATCTCCGGGGGGGCGCGGATCAGCCCCAGCATTTT
CDR3aa: CASSHLRGGADQPQHF
d_gene: -
j_gene: TRBJ1-5
abundance: -
v_gene: TRBV16

CDR3nt: TGTGCCAGCAGTGCCCGGACTAGCGGGGGTCGGGAGACCCAGTACTTC
CDR3aa: CASSARTSGGRETQYF
d_gene: TRBD2
j_gene: TRBJ2-5
abundance: -
v_gene: TRBV6-1

CDR3nt: TGTGCCAGCAGCTTAGGGGCGCTCCAGTCCTACGAGCAGTACTTC
CDR3aa: CASSLGALQSYEQYF
d_gene: -
j_gene: TRBJ2-7
abundance: -
v_gene: TRBV7-9

CDR3nt: TGTGCCAGCAGCTCCTGGAAGATACAAGGGGGCACTGAAGCTTTCTTT
CDR3aa: CASSSWKIQGGTEAFF
d_gene: -
j_gene: TRBJ1-1
abundance: -
v_gene: TRBV11-2

CDR3nt: TGTGCCAGCAGCCTTGGACTAGCGGGGGATGGGGATACGCAGTATTTT
CDR3aa: CASSLGLAGDGDTQYF
d_gene: -
j_gene: TRBJ2-3
abundance: -
v_gene: TRBV12-1

CDR3nt: TGTGCCAGCAGTTACGGGACAGGGCTGAACAATGAGCAGTTCTTC
CDR3aa: CASSYGTGLNNEQFF
d_gene: TRBD1
j_gene: TRBJ2-1
abundance: -
v_gene: TRBV6-5

CDR3nt: TGTGCCAGCAGCTTACTGACAGCCGGCGAAAACACCATATATTTT
CDR3aa: CASSLLTAGENTIYF
d_gene: -
j_gene: TRBJ1-3
abundance: -
v_gene: TRBV11-3

CDR3nt: TGTGCCAGCAGCGTAGTTGGGACAGAAGCAGATACGCAGTATTTT
CDR3aa: CASSVVGTEADTQYF
d_gene: TRBD1
j_gene: TRBJ2-3
abundance: -
v_gene: TRBV9

CDR3nt: TGTGCCACCAGCCGCCCGGACAGGGCCACTGAAGCTTTCTTT
CDR3aa: CATSRPDRATEAFF
d_gene: TRBD1
j_gene: TRBJ1-1
abundance: once
v_gene: TRBV15